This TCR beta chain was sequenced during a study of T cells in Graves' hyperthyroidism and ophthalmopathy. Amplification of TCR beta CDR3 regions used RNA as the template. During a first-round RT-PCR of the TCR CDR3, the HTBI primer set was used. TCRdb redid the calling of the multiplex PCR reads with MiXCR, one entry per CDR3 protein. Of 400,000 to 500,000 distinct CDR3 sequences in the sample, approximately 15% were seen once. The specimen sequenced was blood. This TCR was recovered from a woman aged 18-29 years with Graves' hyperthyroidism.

For the CDR3, the DNA is TGCGCCAGCAGCTTATCTCCCTTGACTAGCGGGGAGACCCAGTACTTC. It codes for CASSLSPLTSGETQYF. V and J are TRBV5-1 and TRBJ2-5, with 10 bases matching TRBD2. The germline gives CDR1 SGHRS, CDR2 YFSETQ. This CDR3 is built from 16 residues. The V gene end was trimmed by 2 bases and the J gene end by 5 bases; junction bases not matched to a gene: 9.